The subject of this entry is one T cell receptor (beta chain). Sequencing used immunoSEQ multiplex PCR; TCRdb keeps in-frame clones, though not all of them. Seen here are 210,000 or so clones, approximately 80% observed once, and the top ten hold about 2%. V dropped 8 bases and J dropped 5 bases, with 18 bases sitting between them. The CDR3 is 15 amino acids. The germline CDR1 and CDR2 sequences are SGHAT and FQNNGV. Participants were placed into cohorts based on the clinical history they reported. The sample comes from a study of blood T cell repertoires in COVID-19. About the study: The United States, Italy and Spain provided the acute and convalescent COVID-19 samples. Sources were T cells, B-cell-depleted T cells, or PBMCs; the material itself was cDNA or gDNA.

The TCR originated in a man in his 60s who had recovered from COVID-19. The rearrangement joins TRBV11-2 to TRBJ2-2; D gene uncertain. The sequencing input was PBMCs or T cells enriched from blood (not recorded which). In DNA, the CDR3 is TGTGCCAGCTCACCCCCTTGGCAGAATACCGGGGAGCTGTTTTTT. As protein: CASSPPWQNTGELFF.